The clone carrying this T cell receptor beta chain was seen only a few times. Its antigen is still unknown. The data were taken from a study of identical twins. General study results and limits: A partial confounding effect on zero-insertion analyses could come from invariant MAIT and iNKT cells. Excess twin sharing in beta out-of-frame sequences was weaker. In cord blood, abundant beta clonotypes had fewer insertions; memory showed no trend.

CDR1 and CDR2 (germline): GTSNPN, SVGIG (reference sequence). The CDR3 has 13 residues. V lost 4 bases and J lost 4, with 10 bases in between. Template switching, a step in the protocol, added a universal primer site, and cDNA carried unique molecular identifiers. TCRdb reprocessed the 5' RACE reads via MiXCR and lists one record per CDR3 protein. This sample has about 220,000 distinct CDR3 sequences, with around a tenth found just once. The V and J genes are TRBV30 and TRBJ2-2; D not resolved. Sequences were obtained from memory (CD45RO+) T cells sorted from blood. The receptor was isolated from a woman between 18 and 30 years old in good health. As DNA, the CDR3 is TGTGCCTGGAAGGGAAGTACCACCGGGGAGCTGTTTTTT. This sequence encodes CAWKGSTTGELFF.